This T cell receptor beta chain was profiled in a study of early T cells in non-severe SARS-CoV-2 infection. Study information: Sequencing input comprised bulk RNA from unsorted whole blood; chain pairing was not available. Regarding the study as a whole: VDJdb-based matching was biased toward anti-spike CD8 responses and missed private and CD4 specificities.

Tagging with unique molecular identifiers was applied to individual cDNA molecules. Via MiXCR, TCRdb re-called the 5' RACE reads, giving one row per CDR3 protein. The table includes about 81,000 distinct CDR3 sequences, approximately 6% detected once. This clonotype has a handful of counts. Its antigen is currently unknown. Specimen: whole blood. This receptor was identified in an adult who was a healthcare worker with PCR-confirmed SARS-CoV-2 infection or an uninfected control (not recorded which).

The CDR3, as DNA: TGTGCCAGCAGCGAGGGTCTAGCGGGGGACAAAAACATTCAGTACTTC. This translates into CASSEGLAGDKNIQYF. The chain uses TRBV7-2 and TRBJ2-4, with 10 nucleotides matching TRBD2. The germline V gene encodes CDR1 SGHTA and CDR2 FQGNSA. The junction had 7 bases not matched to a gene; V was cut back by 5 bases and J by 3 bases. This CDR3 has 16 residues. Full variable domain (rest looked up from reference TRBV7-2 and TRBJ2-4): GAGVSQSPSNKVTEKGKDVELRCDPISGHTALYWYRQSLGQGLEFLIYFQGNSAPDKSGLPSDRFSAERTGGSVSTLTIQRTQQEDSAVYLCASSEGLAGDKNIQYFGAGTRLSVL.